This TCR beta chain was captured in a study of coeliac disease. Study-wide context: Without high-resolution HLA typing, biased TRBV7-2 usage was examined as a proof of principle. General study points: Control samples showed higher TRB and TRG clonality than intraepithelial and lamina propria samples in active celiac disease. Published gliadin-specific TRB sequences appeared in about 55% of the 18 coeliac samples, 1 of 6 controls.

This CDR3 is built from 16 residues. Germline V gives CDR1 SGHTA, CDR2 FQGNSA. The junction had 10 bases not matched to a gene; V was cut back by 5 bases and J by 4 bases. On this clone: Its antigen is not identified.

Sequencing used immunoSEQ multiplex PCR; TCRdb keeps in-frame clones, though not all of them. Of 2,000 to 2,500 clones listed, around 66% are singletons. Material: lamina propria lymphocytes from the gut. The sequence came from a woman between 45 and 65 years old with celiac disease on a gluten-free diet. The chain carries TRBV7-2 and TRBJ2-3; 9 positions agree with TRBD1. The CDR3 sequence: CASSLPPGTGPDTQYF. The CDR3 DNA follows: TGTGCCAGCAGCCTACCACCCGGGACAGGGCCAGATACGCAGTATTTT.